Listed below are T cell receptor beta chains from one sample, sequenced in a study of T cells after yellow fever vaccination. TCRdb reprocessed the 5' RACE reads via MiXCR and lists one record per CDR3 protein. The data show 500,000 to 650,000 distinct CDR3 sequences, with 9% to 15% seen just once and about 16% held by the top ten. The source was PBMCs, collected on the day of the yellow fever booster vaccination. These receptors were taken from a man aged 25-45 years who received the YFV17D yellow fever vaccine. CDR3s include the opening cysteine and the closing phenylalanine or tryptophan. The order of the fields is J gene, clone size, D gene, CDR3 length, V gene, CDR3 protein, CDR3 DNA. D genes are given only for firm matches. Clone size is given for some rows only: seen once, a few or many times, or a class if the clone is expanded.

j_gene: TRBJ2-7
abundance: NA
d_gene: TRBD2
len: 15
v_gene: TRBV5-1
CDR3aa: CASSPERGRTYEQYF
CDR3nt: TGCGCCAGCAGCCCCGAGCGGGGACGGACCTACGAGCAGTACTTC

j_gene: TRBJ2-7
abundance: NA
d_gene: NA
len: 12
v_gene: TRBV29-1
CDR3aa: CSVVFSSYEQYF
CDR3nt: TGCAGCGTTGTCTTTAGCTCCTACGAGCAGTACTTC

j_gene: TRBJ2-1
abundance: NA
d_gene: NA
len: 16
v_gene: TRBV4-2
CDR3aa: CASSIDQGRYYNEQFF
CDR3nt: TGTGCCAGCAGTATAGACCAGGGGCGGTACTACAATGAGCAGTTCTTC

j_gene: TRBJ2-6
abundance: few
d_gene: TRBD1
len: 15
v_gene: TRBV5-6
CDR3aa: CASSRGQRQGNVLTF
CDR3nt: TGTGCCAGCAGTCGGGGACAACGACAGGGCAACGTCCTGACTTTC

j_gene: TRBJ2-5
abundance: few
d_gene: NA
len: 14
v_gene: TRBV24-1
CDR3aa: CATSGGLSMETQYF
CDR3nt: TGTGCCACCAGTGGCGGACTGAGTATGGAGACCCAGTACTTC

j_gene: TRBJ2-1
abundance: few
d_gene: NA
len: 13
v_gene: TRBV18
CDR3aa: CASSPQGMNEQFF
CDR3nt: TGTGCCAGCTCACCACAGGGGATGAATGAGCAGTTCTTC

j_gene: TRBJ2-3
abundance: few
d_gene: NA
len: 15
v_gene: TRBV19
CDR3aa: CASSNWRTSTDTQYF
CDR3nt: TGTGCCAGTAGTAATTGGCGGACAAGCACAGATACGCAGTATTTT

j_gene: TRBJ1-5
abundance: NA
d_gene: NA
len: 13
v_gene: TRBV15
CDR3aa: CATSRVGNQPQHF
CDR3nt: TGTGCCACCAGCAGAGTGGGTAATCAGCCCCAGCATTTT

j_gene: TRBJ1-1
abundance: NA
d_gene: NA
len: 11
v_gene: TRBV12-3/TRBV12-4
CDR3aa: CASSYRTEAFF
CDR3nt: TGTGCCAGCAGTTACCGGACTGAAGCTTTCTTT

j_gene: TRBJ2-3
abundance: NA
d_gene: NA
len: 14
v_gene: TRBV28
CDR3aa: CASEQGGFTDTQYF
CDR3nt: TGTGCCAGCGAACAGGGAGGGTTCACAGATACGCAGTATTTT

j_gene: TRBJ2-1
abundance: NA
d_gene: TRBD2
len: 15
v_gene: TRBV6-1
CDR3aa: CASKKRDTIGNEQFF
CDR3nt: TGTGCCAGCAAGAAGCGGGATACGATAGGGAATGAGCAGTTCTTC

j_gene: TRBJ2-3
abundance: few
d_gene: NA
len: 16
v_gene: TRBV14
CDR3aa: CASSQGVLAGTDTQYF
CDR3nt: TGTGCCAGCAGCCAAGGAGTTCTAGCTGGTACAGATACGCAGTATTTT

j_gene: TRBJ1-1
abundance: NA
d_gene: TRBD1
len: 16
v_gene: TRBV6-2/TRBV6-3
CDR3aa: CASSYTGQGAAGEASF
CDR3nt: TGTGCCAGCAGTTACACGGGGCAGGGGGCAGCAGGAGAAGCTTCCTTT

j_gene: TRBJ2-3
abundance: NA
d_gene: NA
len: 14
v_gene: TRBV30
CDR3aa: CAWGGGISTDTQYF
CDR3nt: TGTGCCTGGGGCGGCGGAATTAGCACAGATACGCAGTATTTT

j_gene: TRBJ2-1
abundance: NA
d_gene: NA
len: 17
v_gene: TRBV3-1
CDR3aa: CASSLRFPGSSYNEQFF
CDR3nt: TGTGCCAGCAGCCTAAGATTCCCAGGTAGCTCCTACAATGAGCAGTTCTTC

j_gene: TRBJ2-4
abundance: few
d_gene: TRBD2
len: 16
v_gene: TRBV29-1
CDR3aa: CSVEVGGLAGKNIQYF
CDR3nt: TGCAGCGTTGAGGTTGGGGGACTAGCGGGGAAAAACATTCAGTACTTC

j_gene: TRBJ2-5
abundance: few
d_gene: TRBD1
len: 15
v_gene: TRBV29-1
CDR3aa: CSVEDPDRVQETQYF
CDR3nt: TGCAGCGTTGAAGACCCCGACAGGGTCCAAGAGACCCAGTACTTC

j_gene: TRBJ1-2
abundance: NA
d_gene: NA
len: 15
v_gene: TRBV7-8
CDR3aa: CASSRDRTVNYGYTF
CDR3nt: TGTGCCAGCAGCCGAGACAGGACGGTTAACTATGGCTACACCTTC

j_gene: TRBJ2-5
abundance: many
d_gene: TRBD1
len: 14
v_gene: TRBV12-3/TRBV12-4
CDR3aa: CASSLTGSGETQYF
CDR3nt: TGTGCCAGCAGTTTGACAGGGTCGGGAGAGACCCAGTACTTC

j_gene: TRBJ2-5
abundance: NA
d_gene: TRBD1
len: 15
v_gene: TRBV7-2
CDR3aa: CASSYIQGYQETQYF
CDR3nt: TGTGCCAGCAGCTATATACAGGGGTACCAAGAGACCCAGTACTTC

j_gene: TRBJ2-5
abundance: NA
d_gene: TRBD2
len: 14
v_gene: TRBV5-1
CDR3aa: CASSFGTSVETQYF
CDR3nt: TGCGCCAGCAGCTTCGGGACTAGCGTGGAGACCCAGTACTTC

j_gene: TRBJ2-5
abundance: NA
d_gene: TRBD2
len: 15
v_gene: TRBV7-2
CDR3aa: CASSTRLAAQETQYF
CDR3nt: TGTGCCAGCAGCACCCGACTAGCAGCCCAAGAGACCCAGTACTTC

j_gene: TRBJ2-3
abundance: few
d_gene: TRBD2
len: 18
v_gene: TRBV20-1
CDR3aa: CSASLIRTSGSRPDTQYF
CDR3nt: TGCAGTGCCTCACTCATAAGGACTAGCGGGAGTCGGCCAGATACGCAGTATTTT

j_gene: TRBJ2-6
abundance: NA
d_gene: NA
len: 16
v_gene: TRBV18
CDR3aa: CASSPMELSGANVLTF
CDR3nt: TGTGCCAGCTCACCAATGGAGCTCTCTGGGGCCAACGTCCTGACTTTC

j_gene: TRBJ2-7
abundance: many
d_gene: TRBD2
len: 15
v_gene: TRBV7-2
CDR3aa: CASSGQTSGSNEQYF
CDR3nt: TGTGCCAGCAGCGGGCAGACTAGCGGGAGCAACGAGCAGTACTTC

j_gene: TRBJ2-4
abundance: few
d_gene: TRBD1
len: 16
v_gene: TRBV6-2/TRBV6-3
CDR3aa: CASSYDFKGGQNIQYF
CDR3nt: TGTGCCAGCAGTTACGATTTCAAAGGGGGCCAGAACATTCAGTACTTC

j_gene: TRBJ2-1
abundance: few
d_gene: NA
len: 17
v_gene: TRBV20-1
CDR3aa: CSAPRFTGTNRYNEQFF
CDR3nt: TGCAGTGCTCCCCGCTTTACCGGGACAAATCGCTACAATGAGCAGTTCTTC

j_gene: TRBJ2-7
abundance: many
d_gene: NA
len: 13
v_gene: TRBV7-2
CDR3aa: CASSLGISDEQYF
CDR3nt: TGTGCCAGCAGCTTAGGGATCTCGGACGAGCAGTACTTC

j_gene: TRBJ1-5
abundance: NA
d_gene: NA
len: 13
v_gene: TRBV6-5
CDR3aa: CASSFGEDQPQHF
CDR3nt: TGTGCCAGCAGTTTCGGGGAGGATCAGCCCCAGCATTTT

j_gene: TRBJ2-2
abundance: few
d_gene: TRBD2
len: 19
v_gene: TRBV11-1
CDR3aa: CASSFLVAGGQQRPGELFF
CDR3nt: TGTGCCAGCAGCTTTCTTGTAGCGGGAGGTCAGCAACGGCCCGGGGAGCTGTTTTTT

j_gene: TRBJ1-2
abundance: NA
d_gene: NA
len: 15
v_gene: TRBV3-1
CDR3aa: CASSQVAGINYGYTF
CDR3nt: TGTGCCAGCAGCCAAGTGGCAGGCATTAACTATGGCTACACCTTC

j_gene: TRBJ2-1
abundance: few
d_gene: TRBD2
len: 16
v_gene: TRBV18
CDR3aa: CASSLYSGSTYNEQFF
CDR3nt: TGTGCCAGCTCACTGTATAGCGGGAGCACCTACAATGAGCAGTTCTTC

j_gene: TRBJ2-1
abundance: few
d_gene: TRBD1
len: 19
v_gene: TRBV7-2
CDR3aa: CASSLAGTGFSGVYNEQFF
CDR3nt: TGTGCCAGCAGCTTAGCCGGGACAGGGTTTAGCGGCGTCTACAATGAGCAGTTCTTC

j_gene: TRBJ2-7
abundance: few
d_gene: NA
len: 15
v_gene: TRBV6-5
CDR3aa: CASSYRQAKSYEQYF
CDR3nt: TGTGCCAGCAGTTACCGCCAGGCTAAGTCCTACGAGCAGTACTTC

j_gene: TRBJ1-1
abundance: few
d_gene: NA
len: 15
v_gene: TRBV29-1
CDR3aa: CSVGGVWRLSDEAFF
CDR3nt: TGCAGCGTCGGTGGTGTGTGGAGGCTCTCCGATGAAGCTTTCTTT

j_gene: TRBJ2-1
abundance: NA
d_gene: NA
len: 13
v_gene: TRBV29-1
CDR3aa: CSVRPPPHNEQFF
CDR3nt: TGCAGCGTCCGGCCCCCACCTCACAATGAGCAGTTCTTC

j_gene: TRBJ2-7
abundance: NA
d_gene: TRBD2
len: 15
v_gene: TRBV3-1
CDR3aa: CASSQDLLANGEQYF
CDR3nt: TGTGCCAGCAGCCAAGATCTACTAGCGAACGGCGAGCAGTACTTC

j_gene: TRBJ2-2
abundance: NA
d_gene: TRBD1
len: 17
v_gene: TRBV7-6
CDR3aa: CASSSRLGQGHTGELFF
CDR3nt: TGTGCCAGCAGCTCACGATTGGGACAGGGGCACACCGGGGAGCTGTTTTTT

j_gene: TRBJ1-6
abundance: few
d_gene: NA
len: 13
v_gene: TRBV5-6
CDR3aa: CASSPVGNSPLHF
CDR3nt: TGTGCCAGCAGTCCAGTAGGGAATTCACCCCTCCACTTT

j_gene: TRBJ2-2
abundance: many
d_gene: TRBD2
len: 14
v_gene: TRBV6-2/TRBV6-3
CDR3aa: CASSYSLAAGELFF
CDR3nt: TGTGCCAGCAGTTACTCTCTAGCGGCGGGGGAGCTGTTTTTT

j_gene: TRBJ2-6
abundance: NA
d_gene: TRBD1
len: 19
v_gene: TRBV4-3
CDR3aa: CASSQDERGLLYGANVLTF
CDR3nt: TGCGCCAGCAGCCAAGATGAAAGGGGGCTTTTATATGGGGCCAACGTCCTGACTTTC

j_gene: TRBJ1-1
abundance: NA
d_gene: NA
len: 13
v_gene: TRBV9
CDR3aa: CASSLHRDTEAFF
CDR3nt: TGTGCCAGCAGCCTCCACAGGGACACTGAAGCTTTCTTT

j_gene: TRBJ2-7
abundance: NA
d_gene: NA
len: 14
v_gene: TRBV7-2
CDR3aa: CASSLSGFLGEQYF
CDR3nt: TGTGCCAGCAGCTTATCCGGGTTCCTGGGTGAGCAGTACTTC

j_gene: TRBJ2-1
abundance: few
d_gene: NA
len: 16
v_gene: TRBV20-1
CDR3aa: CSAREMGTPSYNEQFF
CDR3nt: TGCAGTGCTAGAGAAATGGGGACACCCTCCTACAATGAGCAGTTCTTC

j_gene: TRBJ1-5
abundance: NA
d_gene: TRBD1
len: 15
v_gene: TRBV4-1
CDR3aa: CASSQEPGQYQPQHF
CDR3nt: TGCGCCAGCAGCCAAGAGCCGGGACAGTATCAGCCCCAGCATTTT